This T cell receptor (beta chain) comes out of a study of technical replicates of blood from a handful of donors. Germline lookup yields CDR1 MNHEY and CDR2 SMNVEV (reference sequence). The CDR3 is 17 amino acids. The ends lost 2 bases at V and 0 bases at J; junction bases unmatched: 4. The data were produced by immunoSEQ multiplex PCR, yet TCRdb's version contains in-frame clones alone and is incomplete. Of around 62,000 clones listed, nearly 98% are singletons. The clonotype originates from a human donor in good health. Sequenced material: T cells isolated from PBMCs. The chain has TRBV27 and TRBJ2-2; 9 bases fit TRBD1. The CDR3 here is CASSLMGQGTNTGELFF. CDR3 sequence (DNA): TGTGCCAGCAGTTTAATGGGACAGGGCACGAACACCGGGGAGCTGTTTTTT.